This T cell receptor beta chain was identified in a study of OX40 agonist ivuxolimab in advanced cancers. Study-wide results and limits: CD8+ T cells showed, on average, more clonal expansion than CD4+ cells. Among the lowest levels of clonal expansion were found in partial responders at 0.1-3.0 mg/kg.

This clone was detected once. Its antigen is unknown. Clones were read by immunoSEQ multiplex PCR, and TCRdb kept only the in-frame ones, dropping some. The sample includes 80,000 to 100,000 clones, approximately 91% of them seen just once. Samples of blood were obtained at baseline, on cycle 4 day 1, and on cycle 7 day 1. The sample here was CD4+ or CD8+ T cells sorted from blood, taken in a trial of the OX40 agonist ivuxolimab. This clonotype was sampled from an adult with an advanced solid tumor such as melanoma, head and neck, liver or kidney cancer.

The DNA of the CDR3 is TGTGCCAGCAGTAAGACAGGGGGCGGTCAGCCCCAGCATTTT. Its translation is CASSKTGGGQPQHF. V and J are TRBV6-1 and TRBJ1-5; 10 nucleotides align to TRBD1. The CDR3 is made up of 14 amino acids. V lost 5 bases and J lost 6; bases outside the gene matches: 4. CDR1 is MNHNS, CDR2 SASEGT, per germline.